The entry below describes one T cell receptor beta chain. The antigen remains unidentified. The sample contains more than one DNA sequence encoding this CDR3. A multiplex PCR was run with 60 Vbeta primers and 13 Jbeta primers. The method was immunoSEQ multiplex PCR; TCRdb's version includes in-frame clones alone and lacks a portion of them. The sample lists tens of thousands of clones; approximately 70% were seen once. The sample belongs to a study of cytomegalovirus exposure and HLA in healthy donors. Study-level findings and limits: A highly shared variant cluster was judged a likely technical artifact. Researchers had no immune exposure information except CMV serostatus available.

CDR3 length equals 12 residues. Germline CDR1 SGHNT, CDR2 YYREEE (reference sequence). Trimming cost V 7 bases and J 0 bases, with 8 bases left between them. The chain recombines TRBV5-4 with TRBJ2-7; no clear D. The sequence was collected from a man aged 25 to 45 in good health and CMV-seronegative. Specimen: PBMCs. CDR3 protein: CASSGSSYEQYF. The CDR3 nucleotides are TGTGCCAGCTCAGGAAGCTCCTACGAGCAGTACTTC.